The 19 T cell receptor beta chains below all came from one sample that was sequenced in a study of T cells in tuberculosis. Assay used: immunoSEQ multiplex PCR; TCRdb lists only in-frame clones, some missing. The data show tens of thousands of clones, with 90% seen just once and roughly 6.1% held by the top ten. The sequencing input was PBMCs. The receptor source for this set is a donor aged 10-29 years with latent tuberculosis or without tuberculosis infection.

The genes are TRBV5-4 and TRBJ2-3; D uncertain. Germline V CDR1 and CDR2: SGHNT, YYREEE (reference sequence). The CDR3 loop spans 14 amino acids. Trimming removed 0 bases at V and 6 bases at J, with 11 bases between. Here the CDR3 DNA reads TGTGCCAGCAGCTTGGCCAGATTTGGTGATACGCAGTATTTT. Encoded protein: CASSLARFGDTQYF.

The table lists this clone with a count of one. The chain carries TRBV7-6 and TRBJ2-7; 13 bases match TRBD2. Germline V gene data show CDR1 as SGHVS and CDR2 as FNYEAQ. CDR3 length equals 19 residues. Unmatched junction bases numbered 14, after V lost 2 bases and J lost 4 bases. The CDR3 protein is CASSLKGTATSGGLYEQYF. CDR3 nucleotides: TGTGCCAGCAGCTTAAAAGGGACAGCGACTAGCGGGGGGCTATACGAGCAGTACTTC.

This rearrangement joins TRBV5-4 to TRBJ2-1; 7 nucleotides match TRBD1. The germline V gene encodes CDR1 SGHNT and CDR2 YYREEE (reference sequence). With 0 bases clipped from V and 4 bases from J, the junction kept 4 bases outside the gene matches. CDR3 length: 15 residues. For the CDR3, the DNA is TGTGCCAGCAGCTTGGGTGGGACAGATTACAATGAGCAGTTCTTC. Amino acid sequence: CASSLGGTDYNEQFF.

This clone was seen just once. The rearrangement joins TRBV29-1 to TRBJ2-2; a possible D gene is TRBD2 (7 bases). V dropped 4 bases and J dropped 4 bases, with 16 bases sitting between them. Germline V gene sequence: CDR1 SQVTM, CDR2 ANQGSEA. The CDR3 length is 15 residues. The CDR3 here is CSVVTRGGGTGELFF. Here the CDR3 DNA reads TGCAGCGTTGTCACCCGGGGAGGGGGCACCGGGGAGCTGTTTTTT.

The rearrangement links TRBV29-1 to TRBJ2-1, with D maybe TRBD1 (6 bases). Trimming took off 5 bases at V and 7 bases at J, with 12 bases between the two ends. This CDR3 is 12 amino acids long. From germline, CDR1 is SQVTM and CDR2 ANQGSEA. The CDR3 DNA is TGCAGCGTTTTCAAAAGGGGGAATGAGCAGTTCTTC. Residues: CSVFKRGNEQFF.

Here the CDR3 reads CASSQDSQETQYF. Written as DNA, the CDR3 is TGCGCCAGCAGCCAAGACAGTCAAGAGACCCAGTACTTC. The J gene is TRBJ2-5, the V gene TRBV4-1; D not certain. Germline assignment: CDR1 MGHRA and CDR2 YSYEKL. The CDR3 has 13 amino acids. With 0 bases removed from V and 2 bases from J, the gap between germline ends came to 4 bases.

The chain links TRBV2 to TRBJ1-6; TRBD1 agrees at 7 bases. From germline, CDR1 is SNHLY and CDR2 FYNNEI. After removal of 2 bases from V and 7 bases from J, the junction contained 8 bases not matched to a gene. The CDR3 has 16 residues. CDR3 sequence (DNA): TGTGCCAGCAGTGAACTCGGACAGGAGGGGAATTCACCCCTCCACTTT. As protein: CASSELGQEGNSPLHF.

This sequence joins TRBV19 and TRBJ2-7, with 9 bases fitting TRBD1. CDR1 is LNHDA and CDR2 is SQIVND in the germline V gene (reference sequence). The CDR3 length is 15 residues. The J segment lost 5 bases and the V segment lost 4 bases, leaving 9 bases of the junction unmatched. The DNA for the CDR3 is TGTGCCAGTAGTACCCGGACAGGGGTGGCGGACGAGCAGTACTTC. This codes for CASSTRTGVADEQYF.

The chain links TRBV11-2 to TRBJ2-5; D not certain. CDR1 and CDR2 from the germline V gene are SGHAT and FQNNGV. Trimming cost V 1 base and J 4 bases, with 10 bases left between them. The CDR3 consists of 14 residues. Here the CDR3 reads CASSLGSTPETQYF. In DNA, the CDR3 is TGTGCCAGCAGCTTAGGGAGCACTCCAGAGACCCAGTACTTC.

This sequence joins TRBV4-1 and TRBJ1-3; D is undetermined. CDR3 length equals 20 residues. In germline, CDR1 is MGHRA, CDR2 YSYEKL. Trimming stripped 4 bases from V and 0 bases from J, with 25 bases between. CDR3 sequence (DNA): TGCGCCAGCAGCCCCCCCCCAAGAAGAGGGAGCCTATCCTCTGGAAACACCATATATTTT. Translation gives CASSPPPRRGSLSSGNTIYF.

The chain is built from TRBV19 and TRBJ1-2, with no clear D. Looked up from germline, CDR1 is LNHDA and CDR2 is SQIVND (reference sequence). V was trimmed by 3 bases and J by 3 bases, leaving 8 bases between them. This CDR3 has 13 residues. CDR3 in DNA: TGTGCCAGTAGTATTCCGGTAGACTATGGCTACACCTTC. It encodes CASSIPVDYGYTF. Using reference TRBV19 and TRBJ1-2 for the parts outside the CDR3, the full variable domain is DGGITQSPKYLFRKEGQNVTLSCEQNLNHDAMYWYRQDPGQGLRLIYYSQIVNDFQKGDIAEGYSVSREKKESFPLTVTSAQKNPTAFYLCASSIPVDYGYTFGSGTRLTVV.

The CDR3 DNA reads as TGTGCCAGCAGCTTATCAGGGATGAACACTGAAGCTTTCTTT. It specifies CASSLSGMNTEAFF. V usage is TRBV7-6 and J usage is TRBJ1-1, with D tentatively TRBD1 (5 bases). Germline assignment: CDR1 SGHVS and CDR2 FNYEAQ. V dropped 2 bases and J dropped 0 bases, with 7 bases sitting between them. The CDR3 loop spans 14 amino acids.

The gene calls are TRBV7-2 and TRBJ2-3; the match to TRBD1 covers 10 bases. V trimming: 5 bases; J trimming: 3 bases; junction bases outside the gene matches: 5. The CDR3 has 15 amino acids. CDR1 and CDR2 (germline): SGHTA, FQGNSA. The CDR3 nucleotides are TGTGCCAGCAGCCCCAGACAGGGGGCGACAGATACGCAGTATTTT. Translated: CASSPRQGATDTQYF.

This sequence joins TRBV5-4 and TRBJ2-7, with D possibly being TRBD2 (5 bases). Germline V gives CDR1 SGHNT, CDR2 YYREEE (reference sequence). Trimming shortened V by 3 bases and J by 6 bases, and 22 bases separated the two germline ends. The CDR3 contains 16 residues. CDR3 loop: CASSSSGRRLGGEQYF. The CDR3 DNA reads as TGTGCCAGCAGCTCGTCGGGCCGGCGGCTAGGAGGCGAGCAGTACTTC. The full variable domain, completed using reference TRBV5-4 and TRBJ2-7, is ETGVTQSPTHLIKTRGQQVTLRCSSQSGHNTVSWYQQALGQGPQFIFQYYREEENGRGNFPPRFSGLQFPNYSSELNVNALELDDSALYLCASSSSGRRLGGEQYFGPGTRLTVT.

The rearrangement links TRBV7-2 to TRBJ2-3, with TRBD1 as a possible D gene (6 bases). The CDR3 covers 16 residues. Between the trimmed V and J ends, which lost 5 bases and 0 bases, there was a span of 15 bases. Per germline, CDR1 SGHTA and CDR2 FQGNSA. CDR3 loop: CASSRRDTPSTDTQYF. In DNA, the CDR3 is TGTGCCAGCAGCCGCCGGGACACACCTAGCACAGATACGCAGTATTTT. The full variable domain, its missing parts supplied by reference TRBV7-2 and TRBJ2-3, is GAGVSQSPSNKVTEKGKDVELRCDPISGHTALYWYRQSLGQGLEFLIYFQGNSAPDKSGLPSDRFSAERTGGSVSTLTIQRTQQEDSAVYLCASSRRDTPSTDTQYFGPGTRLTVL.

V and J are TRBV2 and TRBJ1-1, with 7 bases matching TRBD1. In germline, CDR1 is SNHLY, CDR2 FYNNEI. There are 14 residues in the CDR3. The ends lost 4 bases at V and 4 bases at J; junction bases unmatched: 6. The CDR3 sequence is CASSVRGAGTEAFF. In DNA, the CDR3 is TGTGCCAGCAGTGTCAGGGGGGCTGGCACTGAAGCTTTCTTT.

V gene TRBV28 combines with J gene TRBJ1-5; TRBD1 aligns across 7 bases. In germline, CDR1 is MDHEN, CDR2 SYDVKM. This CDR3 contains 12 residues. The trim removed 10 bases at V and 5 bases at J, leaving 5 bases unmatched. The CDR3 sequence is CAIQGGYQPQHF. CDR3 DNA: TGTGCCATCCAGGGGGGATATCAGCCCCAGCATTTT.

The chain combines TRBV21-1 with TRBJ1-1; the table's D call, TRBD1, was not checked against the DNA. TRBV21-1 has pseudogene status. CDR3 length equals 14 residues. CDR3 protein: CASSTRGPLKDDFF. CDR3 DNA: TGTGCCAGCAGCACCAGGGGGCCCCTTAAAGACGATTTCTTT.

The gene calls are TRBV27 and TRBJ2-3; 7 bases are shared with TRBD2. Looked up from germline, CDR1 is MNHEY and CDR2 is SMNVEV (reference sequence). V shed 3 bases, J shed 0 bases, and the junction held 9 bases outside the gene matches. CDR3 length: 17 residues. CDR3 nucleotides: TGTGCCAGCAGTTTCCCTACTGGCGGGGGTAGCACAGATACGCAGTATTTT. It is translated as CASSFPTGGGSTDTQYF.